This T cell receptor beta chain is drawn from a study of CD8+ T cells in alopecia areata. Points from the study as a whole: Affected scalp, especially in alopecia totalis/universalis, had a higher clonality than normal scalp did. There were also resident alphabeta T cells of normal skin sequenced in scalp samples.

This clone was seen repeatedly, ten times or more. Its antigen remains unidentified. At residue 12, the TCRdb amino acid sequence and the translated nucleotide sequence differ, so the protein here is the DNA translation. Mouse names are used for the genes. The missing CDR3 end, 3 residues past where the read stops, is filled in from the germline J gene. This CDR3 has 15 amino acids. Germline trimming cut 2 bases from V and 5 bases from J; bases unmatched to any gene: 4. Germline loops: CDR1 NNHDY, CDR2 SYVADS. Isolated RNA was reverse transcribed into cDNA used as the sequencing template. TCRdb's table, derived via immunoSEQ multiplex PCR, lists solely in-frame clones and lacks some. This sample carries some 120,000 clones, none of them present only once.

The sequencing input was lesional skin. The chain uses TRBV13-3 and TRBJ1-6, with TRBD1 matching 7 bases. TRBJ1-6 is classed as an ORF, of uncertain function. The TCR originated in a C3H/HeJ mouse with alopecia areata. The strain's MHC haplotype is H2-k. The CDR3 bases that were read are TGTGCCAGCAGTGAGACAGGGAGGGATAATTCGCCC. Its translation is CASSETGRDNSP. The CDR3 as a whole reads CASSETGRDNSPLYF.